This T cell receptor (beta chain) came from a study of PD-1 blockade in classical Hodgkin lymphoma. The time point: cycle 4 day 1 (C4D1), after five to seven weeks of nivolumab. Following autologous stem cell transplantation, relapse occurred in every patient, and exposure to brentuximab vedotin varied. Produced via immunoSEQ multiplex PCR; TCRdb's table is partial and in-frame only. This sample has about 44,000 clones, with around three fifths found just once. Findings and caveats of the study: Reports indicated that newly diagnosed patients had lower baseline TCR diversity than healthy donors did. TCR diversity in CD4+, not CD8+, cells rose significantly by C4D1.

Points on this clone: Its antigen is still unknown.

The CDR3 covers 13 residues. Trimming removed 1 base at V and 5 bases at J, with 5 bases between. Germline V gives CDR1 MNHNY, CDR2 SVGAGI (reference sequence). Sequenced here: peripheral blood mononuclear cells (PBMCs), sampled before the fourth cycle of nivolumab. The genes are TRBV6-6 and TRBJ1-4; D gene ambiguous. The TCR originated in a human donor with classical Hodgkin lymphoma. This chain's CDR3 is CASSYFRNEKLFF. As DNA, the CDR3 is TGTGCCAGCAGTTACTTCAGGAATGAAAAACTGTTTTTT.